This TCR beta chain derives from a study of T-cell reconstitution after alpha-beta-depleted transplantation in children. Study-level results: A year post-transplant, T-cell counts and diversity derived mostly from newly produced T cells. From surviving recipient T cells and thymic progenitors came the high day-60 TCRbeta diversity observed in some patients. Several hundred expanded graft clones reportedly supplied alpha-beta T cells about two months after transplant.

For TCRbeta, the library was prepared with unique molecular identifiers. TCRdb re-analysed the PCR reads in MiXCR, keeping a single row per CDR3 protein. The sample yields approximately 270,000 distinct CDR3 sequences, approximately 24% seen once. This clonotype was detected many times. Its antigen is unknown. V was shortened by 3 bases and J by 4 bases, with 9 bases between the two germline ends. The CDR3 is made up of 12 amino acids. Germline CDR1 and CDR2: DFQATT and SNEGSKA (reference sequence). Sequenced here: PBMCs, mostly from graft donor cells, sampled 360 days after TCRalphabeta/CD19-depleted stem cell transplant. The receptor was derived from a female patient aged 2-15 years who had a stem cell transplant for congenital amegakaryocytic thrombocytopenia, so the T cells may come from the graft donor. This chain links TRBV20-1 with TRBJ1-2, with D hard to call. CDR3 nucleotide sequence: TGCAGTGCTAGTTATGGGCCCTATGGCTACACCTTC. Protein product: CSASYGPYGYTF.